The clone carrying this TCR beta chain was seen repeatedly, ten times or more. Antigen: not known. In germline, CDR1 is SGHRS, CDR2 YFSETQ. The CDR3 spans 13 residues. With 2 bases removed from V and 1 base from J, the gap between germline ends came to 6 bases. The data originate from a study of T cells after yellow fever vaccination. Notes on the study in general: In post-booster samples, most primary-vaccination clones reappeared (about 97% CD4, 70% to 90% CD8). Within FACS-sorted repertoires, abundant clonotypes contaminating from the bulk population could be present.

A universal primer site and UMIs were added as TCR cDNA was made by 5'RACE template switching. TCRdb processed the 5' RACE reads anew with MiXCR; each CDR3 protein has one entry. Of 400,000 or so distinct CDR3 sequences detected, 9.5% to 13% appear once; the ten largest clones hold roughly 18%. The clonotype comes from a man aged 18 to 35 who received the YFV17D yellow fever vaccine. The specimen comprised PBMCs, sampled on the day of the first yellow fever vaccination. The rearrangement uses TRBV5-1 and TRBJ1-1; unclear D gene. The CDR3 sequence is CASSFVGNTEAFF. The DNA for the CDR3 is TGCGCCAGCAGCTTCGTAGGGAACACTGAAGCTTTCTTT.